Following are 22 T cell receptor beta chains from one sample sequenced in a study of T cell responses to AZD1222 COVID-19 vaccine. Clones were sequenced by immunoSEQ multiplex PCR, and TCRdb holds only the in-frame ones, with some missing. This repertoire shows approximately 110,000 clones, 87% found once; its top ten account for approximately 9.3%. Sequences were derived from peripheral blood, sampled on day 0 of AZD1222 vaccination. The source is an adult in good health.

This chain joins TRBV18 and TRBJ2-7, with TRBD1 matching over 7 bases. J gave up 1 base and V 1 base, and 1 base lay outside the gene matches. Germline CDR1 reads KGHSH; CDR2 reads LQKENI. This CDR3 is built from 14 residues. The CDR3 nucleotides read TGTGCCAGCTCACCACAGGGACAGTCCTACGAGCAGTACTTC. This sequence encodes CASSPQGQSYEQYF.

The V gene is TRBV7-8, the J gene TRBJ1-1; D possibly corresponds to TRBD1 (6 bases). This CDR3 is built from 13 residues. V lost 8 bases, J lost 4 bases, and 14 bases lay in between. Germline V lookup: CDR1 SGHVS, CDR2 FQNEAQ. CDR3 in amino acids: CASAGGPGTEAFF. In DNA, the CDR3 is TGTGCCAGCGCCGGGGGGCCGGGCACTGAAGCTTTCTTT.

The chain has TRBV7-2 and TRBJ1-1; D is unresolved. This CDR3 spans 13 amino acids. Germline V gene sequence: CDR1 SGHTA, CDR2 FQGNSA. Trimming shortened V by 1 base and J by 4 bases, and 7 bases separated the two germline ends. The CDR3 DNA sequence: TGTGCCAGCAGCTTAGACCCGGGCACTGAAGCTTTCTTT. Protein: CASSLDPGTEAFF.

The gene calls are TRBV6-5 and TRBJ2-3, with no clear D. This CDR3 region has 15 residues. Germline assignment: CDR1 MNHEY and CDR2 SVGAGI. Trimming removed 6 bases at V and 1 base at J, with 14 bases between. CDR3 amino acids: CASRSESRRTDTQYF. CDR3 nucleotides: TGTGCCAGCAGATCGGAGTCACGGCGCACAGATACGCAGTATTTT.

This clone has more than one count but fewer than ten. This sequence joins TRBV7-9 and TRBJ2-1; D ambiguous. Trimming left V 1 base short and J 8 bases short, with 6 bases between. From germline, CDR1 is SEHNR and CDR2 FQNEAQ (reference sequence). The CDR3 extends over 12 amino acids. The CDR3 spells CASSLDADEQFF. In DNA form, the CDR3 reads TGTGCCAGCAGCTTAGATGCGGATGAGCAGTTCTTC.

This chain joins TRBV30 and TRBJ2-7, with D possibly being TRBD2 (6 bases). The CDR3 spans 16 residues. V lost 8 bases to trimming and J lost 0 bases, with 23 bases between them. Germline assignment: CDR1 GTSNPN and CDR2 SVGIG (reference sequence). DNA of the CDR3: TGTGCCGGAAACTCCGCCCGGGACTTGAGCTCCTACGAGCAGTACTTC. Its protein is CAGNSARDLSSYEQYF.

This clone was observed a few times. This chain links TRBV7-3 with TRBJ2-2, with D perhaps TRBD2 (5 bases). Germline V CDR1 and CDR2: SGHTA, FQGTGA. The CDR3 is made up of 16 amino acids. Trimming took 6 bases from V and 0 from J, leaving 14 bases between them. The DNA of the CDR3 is TGTGCCAGCAGTTGGACTTCCCCTACGAACACCGGGGAGCTGTTTTTT. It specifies CASSWTSPTNTGELFF.

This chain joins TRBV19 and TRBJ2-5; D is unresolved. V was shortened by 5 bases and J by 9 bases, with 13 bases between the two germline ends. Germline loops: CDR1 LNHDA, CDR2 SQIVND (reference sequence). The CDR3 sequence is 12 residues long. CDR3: CASSYISGSQYF. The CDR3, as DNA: TGTGCCAGTAGTTATATCTCGGGTTCCCAGTACTTC.

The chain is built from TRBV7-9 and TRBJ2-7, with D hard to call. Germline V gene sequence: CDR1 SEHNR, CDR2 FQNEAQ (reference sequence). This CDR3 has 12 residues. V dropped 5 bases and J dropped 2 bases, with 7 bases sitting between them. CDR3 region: CASSPPTYEQYF. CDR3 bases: TGTGCCAGCAGCCCCCCCACCTACGAGCAGTACTTC.

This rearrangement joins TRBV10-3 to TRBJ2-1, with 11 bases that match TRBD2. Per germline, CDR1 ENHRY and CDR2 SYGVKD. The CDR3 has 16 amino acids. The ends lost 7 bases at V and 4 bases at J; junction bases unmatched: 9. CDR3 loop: CAIKASGGPSYNEQFF. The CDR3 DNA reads TGTGCCATCAAAGCTAGCGGGGGGCCCTCTTACAATGAGCAGTTCTTC.

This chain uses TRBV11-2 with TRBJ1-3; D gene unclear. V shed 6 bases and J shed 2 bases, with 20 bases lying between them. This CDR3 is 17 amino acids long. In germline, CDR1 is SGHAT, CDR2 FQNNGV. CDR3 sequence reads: CASRPLIGRVTGNTIYF. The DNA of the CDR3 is TGTGCCAGCAGACCCCTCATAGGCCGGGTTACTGGAAACACCATATATTTT.

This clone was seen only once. As DNA, the CDR3 is TGTGCCAGCAGCTTAATGGGACACGAGTTCGGCACCTACAATGAGCAGTTCTTC. This codes for CASSLMGHEFGTYNEQFF. This chain joins TRBV7-3 and TRBJ2-1; a weak D match, TRBD1 (6 bases). The CDR3 totals 18 residues. Trimming left V 1 base short and J 2 bases short, with 18 bases between. CDR1 and CDR2 (germline): SGHTA, FQGTGA.

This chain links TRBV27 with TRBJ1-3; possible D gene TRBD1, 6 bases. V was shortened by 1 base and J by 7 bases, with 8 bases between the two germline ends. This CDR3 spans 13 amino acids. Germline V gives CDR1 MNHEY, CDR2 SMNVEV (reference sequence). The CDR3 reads CASSLFQGNTIYF. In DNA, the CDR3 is TGTGCCAGCAGTTTATTTCAGGGGAACACCATATATTTT.

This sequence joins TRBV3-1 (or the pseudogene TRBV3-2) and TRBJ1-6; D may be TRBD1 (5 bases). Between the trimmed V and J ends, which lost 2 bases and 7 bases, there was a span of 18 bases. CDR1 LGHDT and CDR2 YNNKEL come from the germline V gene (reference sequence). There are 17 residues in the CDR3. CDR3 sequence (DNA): TGTGCCAGCAGCCAATTCCGGGGGTCGAGTGGAAATTCACCCCTCCACTTT. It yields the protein CASSQFRGSSGNSPLHF.

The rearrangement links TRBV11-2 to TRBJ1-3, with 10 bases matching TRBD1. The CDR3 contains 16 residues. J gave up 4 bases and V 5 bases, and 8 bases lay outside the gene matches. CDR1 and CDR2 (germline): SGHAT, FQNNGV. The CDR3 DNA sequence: TGTGCCAGCAGCGTGACAGGGGGCATTTCCGGAAACACCATATATTTT. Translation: CASSVTGGISGNTIYF.

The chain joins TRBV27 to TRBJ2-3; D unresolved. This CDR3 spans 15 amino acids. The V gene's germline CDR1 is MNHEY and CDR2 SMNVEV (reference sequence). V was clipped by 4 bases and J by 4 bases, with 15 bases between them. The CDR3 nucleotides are TGTGCCAGCAGTTGGTCTAGGGCCGCTCCAGATACGCAGTATTTT. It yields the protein CASSWSRAAPDTQYF.

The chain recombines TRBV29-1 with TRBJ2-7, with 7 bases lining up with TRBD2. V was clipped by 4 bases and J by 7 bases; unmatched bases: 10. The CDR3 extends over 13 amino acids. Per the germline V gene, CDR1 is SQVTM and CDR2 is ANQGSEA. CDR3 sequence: CSVVSAGVGEQYF. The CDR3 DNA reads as TGCAGCGTTGTGTCGGCGGGAGTCGGGGAGCAGTACTTC.

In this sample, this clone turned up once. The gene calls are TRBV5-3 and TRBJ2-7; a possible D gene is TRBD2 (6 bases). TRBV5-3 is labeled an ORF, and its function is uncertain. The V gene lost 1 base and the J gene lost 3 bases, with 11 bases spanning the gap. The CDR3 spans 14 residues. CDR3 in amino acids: CARSLRFGSYEQYF. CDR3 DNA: TGTGCCAGAAGCTTGAGGTTCGGGAGCTACGAGCAGTACTTC.

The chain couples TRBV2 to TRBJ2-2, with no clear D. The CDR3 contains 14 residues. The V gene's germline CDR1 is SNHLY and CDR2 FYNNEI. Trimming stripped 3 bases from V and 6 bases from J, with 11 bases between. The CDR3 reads CASSEDRFAGELFF. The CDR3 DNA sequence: TGTGCCAGCAGTGAGGATCGGTTCGCCGGGGAGCTGTTTTTT. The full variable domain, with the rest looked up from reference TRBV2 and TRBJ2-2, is EPEVTQTPSHQVTQMGQEVILRCVPISNHLYFYWYRQILGQKVEFLVSFYNNEISEKSEIFDDQFSVERPDGSNFTLKIRSTKLEDSAMYFCASSEDRFAGELFFGEGSRLTVL.

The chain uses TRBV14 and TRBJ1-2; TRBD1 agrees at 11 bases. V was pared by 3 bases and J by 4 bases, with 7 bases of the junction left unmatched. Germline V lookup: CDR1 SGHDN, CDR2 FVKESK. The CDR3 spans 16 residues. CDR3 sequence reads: CASSQGGQGATYGYTF. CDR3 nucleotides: TGTGCCAGCAGCCAGGGCGGACAGGGGGCTACCTATGGCTACACCTTC.

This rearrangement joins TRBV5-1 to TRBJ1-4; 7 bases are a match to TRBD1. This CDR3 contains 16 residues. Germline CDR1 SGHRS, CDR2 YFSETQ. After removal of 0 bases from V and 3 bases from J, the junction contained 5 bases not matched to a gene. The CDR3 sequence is CASSLGPGQSNEKLFF. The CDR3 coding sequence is TGCGCCAGCAGCTTGGGGCCGGGACAGTCTAATGAAAAACTGTTTTTT. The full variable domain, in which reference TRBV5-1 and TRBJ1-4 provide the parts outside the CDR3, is KAGVTQTPRYLIKTRGQQVTLSCSPISGHRSVSWYQQTPGQGLQFLFEYFSETQRNKGNFPGRFSGRQFSNSRSEMNVSTLELGDSALYLCASSLGPGQSNEKLFFGSGTQLSVL.

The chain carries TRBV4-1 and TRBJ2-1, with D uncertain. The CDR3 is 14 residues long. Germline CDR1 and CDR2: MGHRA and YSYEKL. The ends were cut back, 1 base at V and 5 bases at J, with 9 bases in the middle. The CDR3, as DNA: TGCGCCAGCAGCCAAGGTTGGCTCAACAATGAGCAGTTCTTC. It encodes CASSQGWLNNEQFF.